A single T cell receptor beta chain is shown here with its context. This record belongs to a study of T cells after yellow fever vaccination. Overall study: The authors prepared low-cell-number fractions using SMART-Seq v4 Ultra Low Input.

TCRdb reanalysed the 5' RACE reads using MiXCR and keeps one entry per CDR3 protein. The sample yields a few hundred thousand distinct CDR3 sequences, roughly 7.5% seen once. This CDR3 spans 13 amino acids. The germline V gene has CDR1 SGHTA and CDR2 FQGNSA. V was clipped by 1 base and J by 6 bases, with 9 bases between them. The source was PBMCs, collected roughly seven weeks after the first yellow fever vaccination. The chain carries TRBV7-2 and TRBJ1-2; no reliable D call. The TCR sequence derives from a man in his late teens or twenties who received the YFV17D yellow fever vaccine. CDR3 residues: CASSLVNWDGYTF. The DNA for the CDR3 is TGTGCCAGCAGCTTAGTAAACTGGGATGGCTACACCTTC. The entire variable domain, with the rest obtained from reference TRBV7-2 and TRBJ1-2, is as follows: GAGVSQSPSNKVTEKGKDVELRCDPISGHTALYWYRQSLGQGLEFLIYFQGNSAPDKSGLPSDRFSAERTGGSVSTLTIQRTQQEDSAVYLCASSLVNWDGYTFGSGTRLTVV.